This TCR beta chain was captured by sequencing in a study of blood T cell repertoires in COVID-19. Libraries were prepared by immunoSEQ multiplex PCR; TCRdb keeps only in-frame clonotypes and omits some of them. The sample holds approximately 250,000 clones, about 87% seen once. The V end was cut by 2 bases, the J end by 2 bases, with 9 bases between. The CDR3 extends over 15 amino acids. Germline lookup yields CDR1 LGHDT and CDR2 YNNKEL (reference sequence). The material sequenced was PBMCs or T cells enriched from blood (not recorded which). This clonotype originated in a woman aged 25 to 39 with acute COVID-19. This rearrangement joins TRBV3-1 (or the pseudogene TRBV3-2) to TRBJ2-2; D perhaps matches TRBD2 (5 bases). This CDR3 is CASSQSGLNTGELFF. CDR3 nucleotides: TGTGCCAGCAGCCAATCAGGACTCAACACCGGGGAGCTGTTTTTT.